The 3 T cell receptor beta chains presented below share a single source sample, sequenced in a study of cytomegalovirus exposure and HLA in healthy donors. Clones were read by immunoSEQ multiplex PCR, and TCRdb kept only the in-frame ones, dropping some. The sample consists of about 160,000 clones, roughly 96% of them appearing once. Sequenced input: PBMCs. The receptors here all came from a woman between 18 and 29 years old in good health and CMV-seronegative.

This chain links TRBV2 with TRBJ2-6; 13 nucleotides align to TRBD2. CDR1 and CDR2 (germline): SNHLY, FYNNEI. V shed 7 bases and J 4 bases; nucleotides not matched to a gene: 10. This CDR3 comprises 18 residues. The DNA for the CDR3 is TGTGCCAGCACCCGACCACTAGCGGGGGGGTCAGGGGCCAACGTCCTGACTTTC. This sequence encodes CASTRPLAGGSGANVLTF.

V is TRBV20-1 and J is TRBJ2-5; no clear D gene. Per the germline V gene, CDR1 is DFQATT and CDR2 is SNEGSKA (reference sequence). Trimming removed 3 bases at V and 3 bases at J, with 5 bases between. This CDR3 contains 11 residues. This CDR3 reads CSASLKETQYF. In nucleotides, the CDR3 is TGCAGTGCTAGTTTAAAAGAGACCCAGTACTTC.

CDR3 sequence (DNA): TGTGCCAGCCAACAATCCGGGACAGGGACCTTCGCCTACGAGCAGTACTTC. It encodes CASQQSGTGTFAYEQYF. This rearrangement joins TRBV5-6 to TRBJ2-7, with 9 positions matching TRBD1. Germline V gene lookup returns CDR1 SGHDT and CDR2 YYEEEE. V lost 7 bases to trimming and J lost 2 bases; unmatched junction nucleotides: 16. This CDR3 contains 17 residues.